This is a list of T cell receptor beta chains from one sample in a study of cytotoxic CD8 clonotypes in ibrutinib-treated CLL. The assay was immunoSEQ multiplex PCR, and TCRdb's table has in-frame clones only and misses some. Among roughly 150,000 clones listed, approximately 80% were seen once. The sample was PBMCs, taken after 24 months of ibrutinib treatment. The receptor source for this set is a human donor with chronic lymphocytic leukemia. The CDR3 runs from the conserved cysteine through the conserved F or W. The order of the fields is J gene, clone size, D gene, V gene, CDR3 protein, CDR3 DNA. The D gene is left open where the match is weak. Size tells how often a clone was seen (once, few, many) or the class of an expanded clone, and some rows leave it out.

TRBJ2-2 | NA | TRBD2 | TRBV5-4 | CASSFGLAGGGGELFF | TGTGCCAGCAGCTTCGGACTAGCGGGAGGCGGGGGGGAGCTGTTTTTT
TRBJ2-7 | NA | TRBD1 | TRBV29-1 | CSVKPGQGNEQYF | TGCAGCGTGAAACCGGGACAGGGGAACGAGCAGTACTTC
TRBJ2-1 | NA | NA | TRBV10-1 | CASMKDSAYNEQFF | TGCGCCAGCATGAAGGATTCCGCCTACAATGAGCAGTTCTTC
TRBJ2-2 | NA | NA | TRBV30 | CAWNGGPIHHGELFF | TGTGCCTGGAACGGGGGACCTATTCACCACGGGGAGCTGTTTTTT
TRBJ2-3 | NA | TRBD2 | TRBV6-6 | CASRGRATDTQYF | TGTGCCAGCAGAGGGAGGGCCACAGATACGCAGTATTTT
TRBJ1-2 | NA | TRBD1 | TRBV6-1 | CASLDRARDGYTF | TGTGCCAGCTTGGACAGGGCAAGAGATGGCTACACCTTC
TRBJ1-2 | NA | TRBD1 | TRBV6-1 | CASRGQGRVHGYTF | TGTGCCAGCAGGGGACAGGGCCGGGTTCATGGCTACACCTTC
TRBJ2-1 | NA | TRBD2 | TRBV5-4 | CASSPRSLAGGNEQFF | TGTGCCAGCAGCCCACGGTCGCTAGCGGGAGGGAATGAGCAGTTCTTC
TRBJ2-7 | few | NA | TRBV28 | CASSLWGRHHEQYF | TGTGCCAGCAGTTTATGGGGCCGTCACCACGAGCAGTACTTC
TRBJ1-2 | NA | NA | TRBV7-9 | CASSPSGGDTF | TGTGCCAGCAGCCCGTCCGGTGGGGACACCTTC
TRBJ1-2 | once | NA | TRBV9 | CASSRGEDYGYTF | TGTGCCAGCAGCAGGGGGGAGGACTATGGCTACACCTTC
TRBJ1-2 | NA | NA | TRBV28 | CASSLVAGLGYYGYTF | TGTGCCAGCAGTTTAGTGGCAGGCCTCGGTTACTATGGCTACACCTTC
TRBJ2-5 | NA | NA | TRBV5-1 | CASSLVVGRETQYF | TGCGCCAGCAGCTTGGTTGTCGGTAGGGAGACCCAGTACTTC
TRBJ1-5 | NA | NA | TRBV19 | CASSSYPGAINQPQHF | TGTGCCAGTAGTTCATATCCAGGGGCCATTAATCAGCCCCAGCATTTT
TRBJ1-3 | NA | NA | TRBV6-1 | CASSQDGLSGNTIYF | TGTGCCAGCAGCCAAGACGGACTCTCTGGAAACACCATATATTTT
TRBJ1-2 | NA | TRBD1 | TRBV19 | CASSIIGQGRGYTF | TGTGCCAGTAGTATTATCGGACAGGGACGTGGCTACACCTTC
TRBJ1-5 | NA | NA | TRBV7-9 | CASSLISGDQPQHF | TGTGCCAGCAGCTTAATCTCGGGGGATCAGCCCCAGCATTTT
TRBJ1-2 | NA | NA | TRBV19 | CASSNSGLGRLRGYTF | TGTGCCAGTAGTAACTCAGGACTCGGAAGGTTAAGGGGCTACACCTTC
TRBJ1-6 | NA | NA | TRBV7-9 | CASSLDLGSPLHF | TGTGCCAGCAGCTTAGACCTGGGATCACCCCTCCACTTT
TRBJ2-3 | NA | TRBD2 | TRBV2 | CASRKRDYSTDTQYF | TGTGCCAGCAGAAAAAGGGACTACAGCACAGATACGCAGTATTTT
TRBJ2-1 | NA | NA | TRBV6-5 | CASSTGLNNEQFF | TGTGCCAGCAGTACCGGACTGAATAATGAGCAGTTCTTC
TRBJ2-3 | NA | NA | TRBV7-3 | CASSPPDRTDTQYF | TGTGCCAGCAGCCCACCCGATCGCACAGATACGCAGTATTTT
TRBJ2-7 | once | TRBD1 | TRBV7-2 | CASSSGQGEGLHEQYF | TGTGCCAGCAGCTCGGGACAGGGGGAGGGTCTACACGAGCAGTACTTC
TRBJ2-7 | few | NA | TRBV6-6 | CASANPANEQYF | TGTGCCAGCGCCAATCCAGCCAACGAGCAGTACTTC
TRBJ1-5 | NA | NA | TRBV7-9 | CASSSDVDNQPQHF | TGTGCCAGCAGCTCCGACGTGGATAATCAGCCCCAGCATTTT
TRBJ1-1 | NA | TRBD1 | TRBV28 | CASRFPGGNTEAFF | TGTGCCAGCAGATTCCCAGGGGGCAACACTGAAGCTTTCTTT
TRBJ2-7 | once | NA | TRBV7-9 | CASSLDSSYEQYF | TGTGCCAGCAGCTTAGATAGCAGTTACGAGCAGTACTTC
TRBJ2-1 | once | TRBD1 | TRBV6-1 | CASKPSDRAYNEQFF | TGTGCCAGCAAGCCCTCGGACAGGGCGTACAATGAGCAGTTCTTC
TRBJ2-3 | NA | TRBD1 | TRBV7-9 | CASSIRQGTADTQYF | TGTGCCAGCAGCATAAGACAGGGGACGGCAGATACGCAGTATTTT
TRBJ2-3 | NA | NA | TRBV27 | CASSFASSTDTQYF | TGTGCCAGCAGTTTCGCTAGTTCTACGGATACGCAGTATTTT
TRBJ2-2 | NA | NA | TRBV7-6 | CASSYEGVGRELFF | TGTGCCAGCAGCTATGAGGGTGTGGGAAGGGAGCTGTTTTTT
TRBJ1-4 | NA | NA | TRBV6-1 | CASSPSLSTNEKLFF | TGTGCCAGCAGCCCCTCTCTTTCGACTAATGAAAAACTGTTTTTT
TRBJ2-5 | NA | NA | TRBV19 | CASSIDGGKQETQYF | TGTGCCAGTAGTATAGACGGCGGAAAACAAGAGACCCAGTACTTC
TRBJ1-2 | NA | TRBD1 | TRBV4-3 | CASSQRGTGGAGYTF | TGCGCCAGCAGCCAAAGAGGGACAGGGGGCGCAGGCTACACCTTC
TRBJ1-2 | NA | NA | TRBV18 | CASSRSQEVYGYTF | TGTGCCAGCTCACGATCACAGGAGGTCTATGGCTACACCTTC
TRBJ2-7 | NA | TRBD2 | TRBV5-1 | CASSLTSGRAYEQYF | TGCGCCAGCAGCTTGACTAGCGGGAGGGCCTACGAGCAGTACTTC
TRBJ1-5 | NA | TRBD1 | TRBV10-1 | CASDDRAQPQHF | TGCGCCAGCGATGACAGGGCACAGCCCCAGCATTTT
TRBJ2-1 | NA | NA | TRBV12-1 | CASSYPFTGDIF | TGTGCCAGCAGCTACCCTTTTACGGGAGATATCTTC
TRBJ2-7 | NA | NA | TRBV28 | CASSLVGSTYEQYF | TGTGCCAGCAGCCTCGTTGGGTCGACCTACGAGCAGTACTTC
TRBJ1-5 | NA | TRBD1 | TRBV6-5 | CASSSDRGYSNQPQHF | TGTGCCAGCAGTTCCGACAGGGGATATAGCAATCAGCCCCAGCATTTT
TRBJ2-3 | NA | TRBD1 | TRBV4-3 | CASSLYDRGSTDTQYF | TGCGCCAGCAGCCTATATGACAGGGGAAGCACAGATACGCAGTATTTT
TRBJ2-7 | NA | TRBD1 | TRBV6-6 | CASSSPTGKVSYEQYF | TGTGCCAGCAGTTCCCCGACAGGGAAAGTTTCCTACGAGCAGTACTTC
TRBJ2-4 | NA | NA | TRBV6-5 | CASSSQGGGTKNIQYF | TGTGCCAGCAGTTCCCAGGGAGGGGGAACCAAAAACATTCAGTACTTC